This TCR beta chain was captured by sequencing in a study of blood T cells in healthy people across ages. The CDR3 totals 15 residues. Germline CDR1 reads SGHTA; CDR2 reads FQGNSA. Germline trimming cut 5 bases from V and 8 bases from J; bases unmatched to any gene: 6. Study results and caveats: Correlation between TCR beta diversity and naive T cell percentage was strong.

Then a second PCR, running roughly 7 to 11 cycles, was carried out with a sample-barcoded 5' primer and a J-beta primer mix. Each cDNA molecule was tagged by a template-switch adaptor that had 12 random nucleotides. TCRdb re-derived calls from the 5' RACE reads in MiXCR, one entry per CDR3 protein. The data contain about 640,000 distinct CDR3 sequences, around 41% of them singletons. Note on this clonotype: The antigen is undetermined.

This sequence originates from a man older than 75 in good health. The specimen sequenced was blood. The chain links TRBV7-2 to TRBJ1-6, with 10 bases that match TRBD1. The CDR3 nucleotides read TGTGCCAGCAGCCCTTCCGGGACAGGGGATTCACCCCTCCACTTT. It encodes CASSPSGTGDSPLHF.